The 9 T cell receptor beta chains given below trace back to one sample, sequenced in a study of identical twins. TCRdb reprocessed the 5' RACE reads via MiXCR and lists one record per CDR3 protein. The sample includes about 260,000 distinct CDR3 sequences, 5.5% to 7% seen only once; the top ten take roughly 3.9%. The sample was also linked to a second study, of yellow fever vaccine responses in identical twins.

Material: memory (CD45RO+) T cells sorted from blood. These receptors came from a woman aged 18 to 35 in good health.

The V gene is TRBV6-1, the J gene TRBJ2-7; TRBD2 might be the D (6 bases). V was trimmed by 1 base and J by 5 bases, leaving 12 bases between them. The germline V gene encodes CDR1 MNHNS and CDR2 SASEGT. The CDR3 has 14 amino acids. CDR3 amino acids: CASSEGGTVDEQYV. DNA for the CDR3: TGTGCCAGCAGTGAAGGGGGGACTGTGGACGAGCAGTACGTC.

The table lists this clonotype with a few counts. This chain links TRBV5-6 with TRBJ1-5; no clear D gene. With 0 bases removed from V and 0 bases from J, the gap between germline ends came to 13 bases. This CDR3 has 17 residues. CDR1 and CDR2 (germline): SGHDT, YYEEEE. In DNA, the CDR3 is TGTGCCAGCAGCTTGGGCAGACCAATTAATAGCAATCAGCCCCAGCATTTT. Its translation is CASSLGRPINSNQPQHF. The full variable domain, completed using reference TRBV5-6 and TRBJ1-5, is DAGVTQSPTHLIKTRGQQVTLRCSPKSGHDTVSWYQQALGQGPQFIFQYYEEEERQRGNFPDRFSGHQFPNYSSELNVNALLLGDSALYLCASSLGRPINSNQPQHFGDGTRLSIL.

The V call is TRBV20-1, the J call TRBJ2-2, with D tentatively TRBD2 (6 bases). Germline lookup yields CDR1 DFQATT and CDR2 SNEGSKA (reference sequence). The CDR3 has 14 amino acids. The V end lost 5 bases, the J end lost 3 bases, and 13 bases lay between the germline ends. Here the CDR3 reads CSAVGGVHTGELFF. The CDR3 DNA reads as TGCAGTGCTGTGGGCGGGGTCCACACCGGGGAGCTGTTTTTT.

This clonotype was picked up a small number of times. The chain recombines TRBV20-1 with TRBJ2-1; 9 bases align to TRBD1. V shed 3 bases, J shed 12 bases, and the junction held 12 bases outside the gene matches. The length of the CDR3 is 14 residues. From germline, CDR1 is DFQATT and CDR2 SNEGSKA (reference sequence). The chain's CDR3 is CSASQGDRVLGQFF. CDR3 nucleotides: TGCAGTGCTAGTCAAGGGGACAGGGTTTTAGGGCAGTTCTTC.

The rearrangement links TRBV27 to TRBJ1-2; D not certain. The CDR3 sequence is 13 residues long. Germline V gene sequence: CDR1 MNHEY, CDR2 SMNVEV (reference sequence). V was cut by 10 bases and J by 0 bases, with 12 bases left in between. This chain's CDR3 is CATRQPANYGYTF. In DNA form, the CDR3 reads TGTGCCACAAGACAACCAGCTAACTATGGCTACACCTTC.

J is TRBJ1-6 and V is TRBV14; D remains ambiguous. CDR1 is SGHDN, CDR2 FVKESK, per germline. V was pared by 4 bases and J by 6 bases, with 7 bases between. The CDR3 loop spans 13 amino acids. The CDR3 DNA reads as TGTGCCAGCAGCCGAGACACTAATTCACCCCTCCACTTT. Its protein is CASSRDTNSPLHF.

The chain carries TRBV4-2 and TRBJ2-3, with D uncertain. V was pared by 3 bases and J by 4 bases, with 14 bases between. Germline V gives CDR1 LGHNA, CDR2 YNFKEQ. This CDR3 contains 15 residues. CDR3 loop: CASSHKGSSPDTQYF. CDR3 DNA: TGTGCCAGCAGCCATAAGGGTAGTTCCCCAGATACGCAGTATTTT.

This chain joins TRBV13 and TRBJ1-3; maybe TRBD1 (5 bases). CDR1 and CDR2 (germline): PRHDT, FYEKMQ (reference sequence). V was trimmed by 5 bases and J by 0 bases, leaving 14 bases between them. This CDR3 has 16 amino acids. The CDR3 DNA is TGTGCCAGCAGCCACGGGACGGAGGCCTCTGGAAACACCATATATTTT. Protein product: CASSHGTEASGNTIYF.

This clonotype was recorded a few times. The rearrangement uses TRBV20-1 and TRBJ2-1; 10 bases agree with TRBD2. The CDR3 extends over 19 amino acids. CDR1 DFQATT and CDR2 SNEGSKA come from the germline V gene (reference sequence). V was clipped by 0 bases and J by 7 bases; unmatched bases: 18. CDR3 residues: CSARDSRAGGLFWENEQFF. CDR3 DNA: TGCAGTGCTAGAGATTCGCGAGCGGGAGGGCTATTTTGGGAGAATGAGCAGTTCTTC.